Below are 7 T cell receptor beta chains sequenced from a single sample in a study of blood T cells in healthy people across ages. A second PCR of 7 to 11 cycles used a sample-barcoded 5' primer and a J-beta primer mix. TCRdb re-derived calls from the 5' RACE reads in MiXCR, one entry per CDR3 protein. The sample has about 2 million distinct CDR3 sequences, around 50% seen once. The sequencing sample was made of blood. Every receptor here comes from a woman aged 40 to 49 in good health.

V gene TRBV4-3 combines with J gene TRBJ1-6, with D uncertain. The germline gives CDR1 LGHNA, CDR2 YSLEER. The germline V and J ends were trimmed by 4 bases and 9 bases, with 16 bases remaining between them. There are 15 residues in the CDR3. DNA of the CDR3: TGCGCCAGCAGCCCCTCTGCGCAAAGTAGTTCACCCCTCCACTTT. As protein: CASSPSAQSSSPLHF.

The chain couples TRBV25-1 to TRBJ2-6; no firm D call. The CDR3 sequence is 13 residues long. Germline CDR1 and CDR2: MGHDK and SYGVNS. Between the trimmed V and J ends, which lost 8 bases and 0 bases, there was a span of 5 bases. The DNA of the CDR3 is TGTGCCAGCGCTTCCTCTGGGGCCAACGTCCTGACTTTC. Translated: CASASSGANVLTF.

This clonotype was recorded a few times. The V and J genes are TRBV7-2 and TRBJ2-4; D perhaps matches TRBD1 (5 bases). The DNA matches TRBJ2-7 better at its end, which makes the J call doubtful. The CDR3 length is 13 residues. CDR1 is SGHTA, CDR2 FQGNSA, per germline. The DNA for the CDR3 is TGTGCCAGCAGCTTTTTCAGGGTAGACGAGCAGTACTTC. Translated, it gives CASSFFRVDEQYF.

The chain couples TRBV27 to TRBJ2-7; D assignment may be TRBD1 or TRBD2 (6 bases each). Deletions cut 7 bases from V and 7 bases from J, with 17 bases between. This CDR3 has 13 residues. The germline gives CDR1 MNHEY, CDR2 SMNVEV (reference sequence). In DNA, the CDR3 is TGTGCCAGCACCCCCCGGGGGCTCAATGAGCAGTACTTC. This sequence encodes CASTPRGLNEQYF.

This clonotype appeared a few times. The chain couples TRBV14 to TRBJ2-3; 7 bases line up with TRBD1. V lost 0 bases, J lost 3 bases, and 9 bases stayed unmatched. This CDR3 region has 17 residues. Germline values: CDR1 SGHDN, CDR2 FVKESK. In DNA, the CDR3 is TGTGCCAGCAGCCAAGATGGACAGGTTGGGTGGACAGATACGCAGTATTTT. Its protein product is CASSQDGQVGWTDTQYF.

This chain joins TRBV7-2 and TRBJ2-3; D is undetermined. Germline V gene sequence: CDR1 SGHTA, CDR2 FQGNSA. Trimming shortened V by 7 bases and J by 4 bases, and 12 bases separated the two germline ends. CDR3 size: 13 residues. The CDR3: CASMLAGSDTQYF. The CDR3 region has the DNA TGTGCCAGCATGTTAGCTGGGTCAGATACGCAGTATTTT.

This clonotype was recorded a few times. The chain uses TRBV20-1 and TRBJ1-1, with D unclear. Germline loops: CDR1 DFQATT, CDR2 SNEGSKA (reference sequence). The length of the CDR3 is 12 residues. V lost 2 bases to trimming and J lost 0 bases, with 4 bases between them. In DNA, the CDR3 is TGCAGTGCTAGACAGGTGAACACTGAAGCTTTCTTT. It yields the protein CSARQVNTEAFF.